This TCR beta chain was sequenced for a study of response to subunit inactivated influenza vaccine. The CDR3 has 14 residues. The germline CDR1 and CDR2 sequences are DFQATT and SNEGSKA (reference sequence). The V and J ends lost 3 bases and 7 bases, in that order; junction bases with no gene match: 11. Study findings and constraints: The authors suggested that few new T cells are recruited per seasonal influenza vaccination.

There are a few counts of this clonotype. Its antigen is as yet unknown. A single record per CDR3 protein comes from TCRdb applying MiXCR to the RT-PCR reads. The table shows 500,000 to 600,000 distinct CDR3 sequences, with approximately 12% occurring only once. Sequenced here: PBMCs from blood, sampled around seven weeks after vaccination. The V call is TRBV20-1, the J call TRBJ2-5; 7 positions agree with TRBD1. The source is a man aged 45-65 years who received an inactivated influenza vaccine. The CDR3 loop reads CSASLRDSARTQYF. In DNA, the CDR3 is TGCAGTGCTAGCCTTAGGGACAGCGCGCGGACCCAGTACTTC.